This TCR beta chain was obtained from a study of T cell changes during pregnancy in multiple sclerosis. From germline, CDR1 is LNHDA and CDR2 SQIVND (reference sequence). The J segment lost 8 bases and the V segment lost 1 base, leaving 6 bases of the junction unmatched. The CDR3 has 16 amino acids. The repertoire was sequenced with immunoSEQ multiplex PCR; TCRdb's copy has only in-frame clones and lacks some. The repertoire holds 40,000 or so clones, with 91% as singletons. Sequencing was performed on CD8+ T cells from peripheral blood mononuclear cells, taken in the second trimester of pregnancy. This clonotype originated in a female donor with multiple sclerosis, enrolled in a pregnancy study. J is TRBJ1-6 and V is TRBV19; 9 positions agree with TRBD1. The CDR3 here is CASSIAPGTGYSPLHF. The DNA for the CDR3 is TGTGCCAGTAGTATAGCCCCCGGGACAGGGTATTCACCCCTCCACTTT.